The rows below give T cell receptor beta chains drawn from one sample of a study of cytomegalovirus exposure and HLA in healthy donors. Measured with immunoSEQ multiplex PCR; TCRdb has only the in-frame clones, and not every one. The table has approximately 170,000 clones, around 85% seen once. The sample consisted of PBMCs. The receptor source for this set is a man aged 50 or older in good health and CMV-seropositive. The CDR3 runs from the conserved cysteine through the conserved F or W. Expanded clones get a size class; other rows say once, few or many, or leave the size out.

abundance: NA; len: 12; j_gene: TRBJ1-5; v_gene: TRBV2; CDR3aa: CASRDTNQPQHF
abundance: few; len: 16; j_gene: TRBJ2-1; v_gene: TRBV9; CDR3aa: CASSPRGGLLDNEQFF
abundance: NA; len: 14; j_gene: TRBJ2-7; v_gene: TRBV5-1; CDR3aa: CASSLAGNSYEQYF
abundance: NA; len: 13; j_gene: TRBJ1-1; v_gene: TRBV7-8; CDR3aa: CASSPIREGVAFF
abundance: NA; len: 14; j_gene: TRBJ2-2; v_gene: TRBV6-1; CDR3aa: CASKARGPPGELFF
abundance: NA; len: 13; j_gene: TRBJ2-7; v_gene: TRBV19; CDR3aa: CASSIRQDYEQYF
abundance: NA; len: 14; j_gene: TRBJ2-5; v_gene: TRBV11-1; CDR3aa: CASSPEGSWETQYF
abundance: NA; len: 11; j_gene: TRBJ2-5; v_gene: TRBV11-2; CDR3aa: CASQGGRGQYF
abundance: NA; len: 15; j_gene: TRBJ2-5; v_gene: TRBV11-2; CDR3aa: CASSLVSITGETQYF
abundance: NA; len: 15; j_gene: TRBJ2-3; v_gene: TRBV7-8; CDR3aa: CASSSDRQGTDTQYF
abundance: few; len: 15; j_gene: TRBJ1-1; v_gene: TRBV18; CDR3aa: CASSPGGRGNTEAFF
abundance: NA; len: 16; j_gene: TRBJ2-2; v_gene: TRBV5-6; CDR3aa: CASSLTDRVWTGELFF
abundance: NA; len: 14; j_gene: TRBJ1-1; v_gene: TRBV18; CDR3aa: CASSPYAGGTEAFF
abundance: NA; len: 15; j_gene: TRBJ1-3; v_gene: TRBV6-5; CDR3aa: CASSYGGARGNTIYF
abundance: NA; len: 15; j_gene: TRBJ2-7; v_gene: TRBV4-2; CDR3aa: CASSQTSGRANEQYF
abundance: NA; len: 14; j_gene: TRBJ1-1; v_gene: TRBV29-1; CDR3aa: CSVDRGSKNTEAFF
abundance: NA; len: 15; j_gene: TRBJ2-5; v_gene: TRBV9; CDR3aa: CASSVDGRESETQYF
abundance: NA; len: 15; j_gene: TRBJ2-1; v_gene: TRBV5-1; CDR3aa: CASSLATVSYNEQFF
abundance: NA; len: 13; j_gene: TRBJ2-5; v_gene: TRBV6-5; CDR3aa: CASSRGGRETQYF
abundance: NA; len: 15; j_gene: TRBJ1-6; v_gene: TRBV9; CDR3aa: CASSTDRGLNSPLHF
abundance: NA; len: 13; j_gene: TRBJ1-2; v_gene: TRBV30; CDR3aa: CAEEPGGGYGYTF
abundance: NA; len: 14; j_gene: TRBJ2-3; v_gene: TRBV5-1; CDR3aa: CASSLTGPGDTQYF
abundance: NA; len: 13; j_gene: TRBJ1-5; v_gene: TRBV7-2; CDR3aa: CASSLGPPRPQHF
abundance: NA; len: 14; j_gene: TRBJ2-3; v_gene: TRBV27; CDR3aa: CASSRGGSTDTQYF
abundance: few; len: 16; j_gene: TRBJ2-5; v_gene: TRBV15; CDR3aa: CATSRDGGTAQETQYF
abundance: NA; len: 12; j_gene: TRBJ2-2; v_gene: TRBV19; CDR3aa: CATGRDTGELFF
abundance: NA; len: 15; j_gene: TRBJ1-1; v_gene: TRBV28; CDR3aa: CASSRDRVMNTEAFF
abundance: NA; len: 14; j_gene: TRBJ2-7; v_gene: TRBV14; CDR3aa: CASSRRDRGHEQYF
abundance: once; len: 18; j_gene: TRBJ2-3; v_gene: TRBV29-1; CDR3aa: CSVEDPPLRGSYTDTQYF
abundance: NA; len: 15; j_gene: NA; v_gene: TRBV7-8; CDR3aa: CASSLARAGLYEQYF
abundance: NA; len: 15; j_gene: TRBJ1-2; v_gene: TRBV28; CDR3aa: CASSLSPRSDYGYTF
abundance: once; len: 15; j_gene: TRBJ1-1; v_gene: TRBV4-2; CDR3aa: CASSQVTGANTEAFF
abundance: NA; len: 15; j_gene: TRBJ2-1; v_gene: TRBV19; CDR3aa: CASSIGGLTNNEQFF
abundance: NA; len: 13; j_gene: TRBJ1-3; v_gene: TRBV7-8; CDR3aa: CASSRDRGNTIYF
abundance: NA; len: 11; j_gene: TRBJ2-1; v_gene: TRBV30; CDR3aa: CAWRRIDEQFF
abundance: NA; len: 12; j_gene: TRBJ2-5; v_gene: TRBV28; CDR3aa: CASSPGWETQYF
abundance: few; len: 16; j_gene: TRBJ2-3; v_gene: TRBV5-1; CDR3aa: CASSRSSGGSTDTQYF
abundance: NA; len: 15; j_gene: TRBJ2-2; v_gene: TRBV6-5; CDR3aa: CASSPEGTLTGELFF
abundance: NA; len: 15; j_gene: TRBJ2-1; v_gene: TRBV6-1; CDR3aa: CASSGRRSSYNEQFF
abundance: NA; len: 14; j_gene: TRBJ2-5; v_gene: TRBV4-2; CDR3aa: CASSPQGGRWAQYF
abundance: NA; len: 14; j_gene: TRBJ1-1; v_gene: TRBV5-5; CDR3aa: CASSLNRGHTEAFF
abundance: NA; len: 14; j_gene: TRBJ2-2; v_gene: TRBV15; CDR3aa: CATSRGQNTGELFF
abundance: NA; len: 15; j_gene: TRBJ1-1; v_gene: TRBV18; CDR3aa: CASSPKGTVNTEAFF
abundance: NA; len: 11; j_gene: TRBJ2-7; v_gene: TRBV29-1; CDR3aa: CSVDRGYEQYF
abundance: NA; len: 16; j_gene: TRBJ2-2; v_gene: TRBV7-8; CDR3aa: CASGRTSGSNTGELFF
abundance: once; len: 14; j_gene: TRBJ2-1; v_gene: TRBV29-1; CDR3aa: CSANTGEILNEQFF
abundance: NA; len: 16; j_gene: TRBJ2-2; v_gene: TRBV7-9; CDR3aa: CASSPRLAANTGELFF